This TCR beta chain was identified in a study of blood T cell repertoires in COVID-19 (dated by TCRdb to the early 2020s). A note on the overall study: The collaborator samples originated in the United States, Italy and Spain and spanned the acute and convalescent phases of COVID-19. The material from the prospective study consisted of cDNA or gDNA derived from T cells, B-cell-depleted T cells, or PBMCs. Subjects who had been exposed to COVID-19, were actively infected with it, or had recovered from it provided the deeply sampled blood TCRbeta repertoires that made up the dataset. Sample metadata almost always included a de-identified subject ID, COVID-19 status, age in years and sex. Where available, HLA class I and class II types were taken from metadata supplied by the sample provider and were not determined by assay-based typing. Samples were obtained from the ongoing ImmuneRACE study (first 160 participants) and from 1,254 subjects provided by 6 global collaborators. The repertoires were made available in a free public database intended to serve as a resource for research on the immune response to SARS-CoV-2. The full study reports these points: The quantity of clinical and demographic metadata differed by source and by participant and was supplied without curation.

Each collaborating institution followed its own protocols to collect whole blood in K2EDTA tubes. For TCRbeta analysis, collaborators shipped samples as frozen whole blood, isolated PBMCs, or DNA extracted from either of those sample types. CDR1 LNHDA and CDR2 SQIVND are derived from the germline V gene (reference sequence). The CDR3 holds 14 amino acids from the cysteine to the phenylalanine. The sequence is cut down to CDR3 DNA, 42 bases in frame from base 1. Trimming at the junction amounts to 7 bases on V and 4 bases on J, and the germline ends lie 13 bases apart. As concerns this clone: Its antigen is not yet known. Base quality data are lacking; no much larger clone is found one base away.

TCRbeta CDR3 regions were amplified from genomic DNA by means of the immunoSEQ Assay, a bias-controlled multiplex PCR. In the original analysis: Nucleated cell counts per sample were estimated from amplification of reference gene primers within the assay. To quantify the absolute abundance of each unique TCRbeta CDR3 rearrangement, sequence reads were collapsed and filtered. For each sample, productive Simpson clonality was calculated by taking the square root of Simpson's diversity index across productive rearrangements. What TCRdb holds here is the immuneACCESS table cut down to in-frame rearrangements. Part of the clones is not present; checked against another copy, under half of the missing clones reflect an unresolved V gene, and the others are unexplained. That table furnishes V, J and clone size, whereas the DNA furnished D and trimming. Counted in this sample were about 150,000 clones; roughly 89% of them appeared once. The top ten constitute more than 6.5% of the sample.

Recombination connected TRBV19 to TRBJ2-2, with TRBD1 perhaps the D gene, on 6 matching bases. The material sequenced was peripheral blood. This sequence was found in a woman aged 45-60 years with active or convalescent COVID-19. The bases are TGTGCCAGTACCATCACAGGGCCCACCGGGGAGCTGTTTTTT. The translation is CASTITGPTGELFF.